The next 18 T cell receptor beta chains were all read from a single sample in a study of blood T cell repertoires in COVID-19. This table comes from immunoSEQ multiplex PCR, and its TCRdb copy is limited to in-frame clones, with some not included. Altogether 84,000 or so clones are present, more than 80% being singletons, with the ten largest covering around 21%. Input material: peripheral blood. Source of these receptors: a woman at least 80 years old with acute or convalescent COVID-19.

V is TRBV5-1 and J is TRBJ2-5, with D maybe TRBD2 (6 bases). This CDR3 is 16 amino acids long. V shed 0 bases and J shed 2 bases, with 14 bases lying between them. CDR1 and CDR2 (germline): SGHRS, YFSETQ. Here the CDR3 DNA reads TGCGCCAGCAGCTTGGCGACTAGAGGTACTCAAGAGACCCAGTACTTC. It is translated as CASSLATRGTQETQYF.

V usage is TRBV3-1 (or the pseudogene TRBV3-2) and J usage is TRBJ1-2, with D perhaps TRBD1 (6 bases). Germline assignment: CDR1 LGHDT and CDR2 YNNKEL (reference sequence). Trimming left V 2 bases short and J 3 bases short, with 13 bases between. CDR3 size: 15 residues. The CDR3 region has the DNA TGTGCCAGCAGCCAAAGGTCATCAGGGGACTATGGCTACACCTTC. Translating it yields CASSQRSSGDYGYTF.

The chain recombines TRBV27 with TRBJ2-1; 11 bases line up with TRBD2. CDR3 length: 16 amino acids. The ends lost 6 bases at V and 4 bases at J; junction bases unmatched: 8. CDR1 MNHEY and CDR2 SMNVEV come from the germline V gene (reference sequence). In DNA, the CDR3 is TGTGCCAGCAGCTTCACCTCTAGCGGGGGGTACAATGAGCAGTTCTTC. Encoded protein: CASSFTSSGGYNEQFF.

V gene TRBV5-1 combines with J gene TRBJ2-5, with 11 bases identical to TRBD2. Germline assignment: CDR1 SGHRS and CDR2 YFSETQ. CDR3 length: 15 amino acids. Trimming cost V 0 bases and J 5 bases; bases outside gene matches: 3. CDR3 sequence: CASSLATSGTETQYF. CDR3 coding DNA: TGCGCCAGCAGCTTGGCGACTAGCGGGACGGAGACCCAGTACTTC.

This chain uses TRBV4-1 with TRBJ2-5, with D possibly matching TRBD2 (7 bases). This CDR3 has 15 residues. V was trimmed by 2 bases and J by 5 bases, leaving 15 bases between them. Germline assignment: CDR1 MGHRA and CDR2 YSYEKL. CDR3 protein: CASSQNGGPGETQYF. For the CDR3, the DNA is TGCGCCAGCAGCCAAAACGGGGGGCCCGGGGAGACCCAGTACTTC.

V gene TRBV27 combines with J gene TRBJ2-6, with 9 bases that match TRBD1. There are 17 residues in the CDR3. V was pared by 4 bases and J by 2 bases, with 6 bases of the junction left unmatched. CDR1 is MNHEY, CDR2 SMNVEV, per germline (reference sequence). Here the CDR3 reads CASSSGTGSPGANVLTF. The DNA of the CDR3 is TGTGCCAGCAGTTCCGGGACAGGGTCACCTGGGGCCAACGTCCTGACTTTC.

CDR3 in amino acids: CASSLDLRTSGSEYEQFF. CDR3 nucleotide sequence: TGTGCCAGCAGCTTAGATCTACGGACTAGCGGGAGTGAGTATGAGCAGTTCTTC. The J gene is TRBJ2-1, the V gene TRBV11-2; 13 bases are shared with TRBD2. The junction had 10 bases not matched to a gene; V was cut back by 0 bases and J by 8 bases. Looked up from germline, CDR1 is SGHAT and CDR2 is FQNNGV. CDR3 length: 18 residues.

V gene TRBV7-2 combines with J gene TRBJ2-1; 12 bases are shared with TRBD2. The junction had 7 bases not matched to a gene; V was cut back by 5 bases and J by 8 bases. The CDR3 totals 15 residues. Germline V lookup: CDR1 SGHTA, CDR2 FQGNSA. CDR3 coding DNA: TGTGCCAGCAGCACCCTAGCGGGGGGGCCGCATGAGCAGTTCTTC. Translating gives CASSTLAGGPHEQFF.

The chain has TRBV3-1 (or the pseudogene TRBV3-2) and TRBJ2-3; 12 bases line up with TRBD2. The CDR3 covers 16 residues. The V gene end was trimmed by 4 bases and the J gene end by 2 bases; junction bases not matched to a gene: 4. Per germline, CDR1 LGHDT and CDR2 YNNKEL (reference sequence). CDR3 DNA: TGTGCCAGCAGCCGAGGACTAGCGGGGACCACAGATACGCAGTATTTT. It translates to CASSRGLAGTTDTQYF.

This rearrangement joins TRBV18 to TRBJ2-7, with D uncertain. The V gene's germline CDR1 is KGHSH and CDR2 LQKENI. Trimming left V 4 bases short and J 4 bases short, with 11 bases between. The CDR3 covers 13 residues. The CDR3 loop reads CASSRDTRYEQYF. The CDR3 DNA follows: TGTGCCAGCTCACGAGACACCAGATACGAGCAGTACTTC. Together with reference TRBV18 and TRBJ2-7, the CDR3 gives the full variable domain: NAGVMQNPRHLVRRRGQEARLRCSPMKGHSHVYWYRQLPEEGLKFMVYLQKENIIDESGMPKERFSAEFPKEGPSILRIQQVVRGDSAAYFCASSRDTRYEQYFGPGTRLTVT.

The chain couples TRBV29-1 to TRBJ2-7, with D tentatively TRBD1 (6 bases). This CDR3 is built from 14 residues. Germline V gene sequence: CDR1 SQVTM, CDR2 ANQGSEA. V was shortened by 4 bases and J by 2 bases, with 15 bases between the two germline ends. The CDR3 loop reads CSVVDSHLTYEQYF. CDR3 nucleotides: TGCAGCGTTGTGGACAGCCACCTAACCTACGAGCAGTACTTC.

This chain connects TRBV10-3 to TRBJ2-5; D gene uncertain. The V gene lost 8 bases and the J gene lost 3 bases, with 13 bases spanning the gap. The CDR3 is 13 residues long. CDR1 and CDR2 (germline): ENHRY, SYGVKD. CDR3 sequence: CAIAVVPEETQYF. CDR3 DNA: TGTGCCATCGCGGTAGTCCCAGAAGAGACCCAGTACTTC.

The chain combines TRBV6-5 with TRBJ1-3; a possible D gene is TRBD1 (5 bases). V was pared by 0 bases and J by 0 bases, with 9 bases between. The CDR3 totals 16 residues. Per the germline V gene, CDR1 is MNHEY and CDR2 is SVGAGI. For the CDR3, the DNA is TGTGCCAGCAGTTACTCGGAGGGGAGCTCTGGAAACACCATATATTTT. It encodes CASSYSEGSSGNTIYF.

The DNA of the CDR3 is TGTGCCAGCAGCTTCCCTCCGGGACAGTCTATTCATGGCTACACCTTC. This encodes CASSFPPGQSIHGYTF. V usage is TRBV5-4 and J usage is TRBJ1-2; TRBD1 matches 7 bases. Germline-derived CDR1 and CDR2 are SGHNT and YYREEE (reference sequence). Unmatched junction bases numbered 13, after V lost 2 bases and J lost 6 bases. The CDR3 runs 16 residues.

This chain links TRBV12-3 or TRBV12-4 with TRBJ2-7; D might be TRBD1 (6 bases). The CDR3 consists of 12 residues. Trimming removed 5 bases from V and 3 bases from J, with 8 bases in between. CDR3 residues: CASSIQGYEQYF. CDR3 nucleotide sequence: TGTGCCAGCAGTATACAGGGCTACGAGCAGTACTTC.

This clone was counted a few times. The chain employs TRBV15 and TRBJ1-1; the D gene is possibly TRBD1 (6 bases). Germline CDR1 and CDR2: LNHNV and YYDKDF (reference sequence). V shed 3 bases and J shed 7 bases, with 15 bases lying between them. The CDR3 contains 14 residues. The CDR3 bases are TGTGCCACCAGCAGCCCCCGAGAGGGGGTTGAAGCTTTCTTT. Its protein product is CATSSPREGVEAFF.

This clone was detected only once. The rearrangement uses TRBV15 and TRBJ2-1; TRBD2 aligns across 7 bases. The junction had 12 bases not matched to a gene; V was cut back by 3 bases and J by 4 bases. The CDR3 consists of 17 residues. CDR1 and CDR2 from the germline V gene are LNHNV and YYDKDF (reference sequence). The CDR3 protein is CATSRGLPRRGYNEQFF. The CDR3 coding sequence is TGTGCCACCAGCAGGGGACTACCCCGTCGGGGTTACAATGAGCAGTTCTTC.

The CDR3 spells CASSIPGRQYRTNYGYTF. The DNA for the CDR3 is TGTGCCAGTAGTATCCCTGGGCGCCAATACAGGACTAACTATGGCTACACCTTC. The rearrangement joins TRBV19 to TRBJ1-2, with D maybe TRBD1 (5 bases). CDR1 and CDR2 from the germline V gene are LNHDA and SQIVND (reference sequence). CDR3 length: 18 residues. V lost 3 bases and J 0 bases, leaving 20 bases between the germline ends.